This T cell receptor beta chain was obtained from a study of cytomegalovirus exposure and HLA in healthy donors listed by TCRdb under 2017. At the level of the whole study: An earlier analysis of some 500 of the donors reported about 290 Gb of sequence data and around 120 million unique TCR beta sequences from about 179 million T cells. The study was designed to test whether signatures of past pathogen exposure could be identified by cataloging public T cell receptors. The number of typed donors differed by locus: about 620-640 for A, B, C, DRB1 and DQB1; some 500 for DQA1; 606 for DPA1; and approximately 450 for DPB1. Because of strong linkage in the cohort, roughly five DR-DQ haplotypes were treated as single units for association and clustering. The genetic ancestry cluster associated with self-reported Caucasian donors included about 84% of the roughly 410 genotyped donors. All discovery cohort repertoires had been generated using a single sequencing platform. Genome-wide SNP genotypes for about 55% of the 666 donors were used in a later genetic analysis, which treated that subset as a discovery cohort. To predict cytomegalovirus infection status, the study brought together high-throughput TCR immunosequencing, statistical association of individual TCRs with disease status, and machine learning. In addition to the first cohort of 666 subjects, a separate validation cohort of 120 different subjects was used. To decide whether each TCR beta V gene segment behaved as functional or pseudogenic, an earlier analysis of nearly 600 of the donors relied on high-throughput TCR beta sequencing. Both class I and class II loci were covered by HLA typing, at four-digit resolution. To study patterns of TCR occurrence, a later analysis re-analyzed previously published TCR beta repertoires from more than 550 donors and added high-resolution HLA genotyping. On average, 235,054 unique TCR beta nucleotide sequences were sequenced per donor among more than 350 genotyped donors of the cohort, with 15% to 20% of those sequences being non-productive. An early release that covered about 600 HLA-typed donors contained approximately 300 gigabases of sequencing data and about 84 million unique TCR sequences. The later analysis used no new phenotypic data to find candidate immune exposures, relying instead on TCR beta sequences and their occurrence across donors. Donor age, sex, ethnicity and CMV serostatus were collected together with the repertoire data. The T cell repertoires of around 730 subjects were profiled by immunosequencing and related to cytomegalovirus serostatus. General study outcomes and caveats: When HLA alleles, especially DR and DQ, strongly co-occurred, TCR associations were difficult to assign to individual alleles. V-gene and J-gene trimming of TCR beta chains was associated with a missense DCLRE1C variant in a later genetic analysis, and the association was replicated in an independent cohort. For the cohort, immune exposure information was limited to CMV serostatus. The earlier analysis of approximately 590 of the donors excluded some 15 rarely observed V segments, including chromosome 9 orphons, because counts were too low. A further reported finding was that TCR beta sequences accurately predicted the HLA-A and HLA-B alleles for most subjects in the first cohort. According to the authors, the approach could potentially be generalized to other disease states and immunological phenotypes. A total of some 180 TCR beta chains were listed by the study as associated with cytomegalovirus. Presence/absence analyses assumed roughly uniform sequencing depth across donors, an assumption that may not hold. Only TCR beta chains were sequenced in this cohort, and the absence of alpha or paired-chain data limited detectable features. Because HLA typing was unavailable for some donors at each locus, only the typed subset was used in association tests. In a later genetic analysis, fewer N-insertions in productive TCRs were reported among donors in an Asian-associated ancestry cluster than the approximately 670-donor mean. In a later analysis, most CMV-associated TCR beta chains were found to appear HLA-restricted, with HLA associations seemingly driven largely by CMV exposure. A cluster of highly shared sequence variants was judged likely to represent a technical artifact of the sequencing pipeline. In vitro tests confirmed that a few of the cytomegalovirus-associated TCR beta chains recognize cytomegalovirus antigens. Most TCR sequences were observed very rarely across donors, whereas some public TCRs were present in many individuals. According to a later analysis, parvovirus B19, influenza, CMV and Epstein-Barr virus appeared linked to several top co-occurrence clusters. At a false discovery rate of 0.05, a later analysis linked under 20,000 TCR beta sequences to specific HLA alleles. Correlated functional status among segregating V segments might reflect linkage disequilibrium, but an unknown experimental factor could not be ruled out. In a later analysis, TCR association rates were found to vary across HLA loci, with the most associated TCRs seen for DRB1 alleles and the fewest for HLA-C alleles. In an earlier analysis of roughly 560 of the donors, most TCR beta V segments were observed in productive rearrangements about 87% or about 30% of the time, broadly matching IMGT annotations. In both the original and validation cohorts, the classifier was reported to diagnose cytomegalovirus status with high specificity and sensitivity. A later analysis found that HLA-associated TCR beta chains were more clonally expanded and had lower generation probabilities than equally common non-associated chains.

The library relied on the immunoSEQ multiplex PCR assay. A mixture of 60 forward primers for TCR Vbeta segments and 13 reverse primers for TCR Jbeta segments was used in the multiplex PCR. A multiplex PCR assay on genomic DNA amplified the CDR3 region of rearranged TCR beta genes. Amplified TCR beta libraries were sequenced as 87-base-pair reads on the Illumina HiSeq System. In the source study's methods: Across the 500 to 750 repertoires, a later analysis counted 78 million or so unique TCR beta chains, around 11 million of which were shared by at least two donors. To remove PCR and sequencing errors, raw reads were error-corrected and collapsed into unique sequences using a nearest-neighbor algorithm that merged closely related sequences. CDR3 sequences were aligned to IMGT reference sequences to assign V, D and J gene segments. For a sequence to be retained, a match of at least six nucleotides to both a V gene segment and a J gene segment was required. A rearrangement counted as productive if the CDR3 had no stop codons and remained in frame with V and J, and every other rearrangement counted as non-productive. Following IMGT convention, CDR3 was defined as the stretch from the second conserved V-encoded cysteine up to the conserved J-encoded phenylalanine. The earlier analysis of 587 of the donors excluded sequences that lacked an unambiguous match to a single V gene segment. An earlier analysis of approximately 590 of the donors called V segments functional above 56.7% productive rearrangements and segregating when the between-donor standard deviation exceeded 5%. To diagnose cytomegalovirus status from the catalog of TCR beta chain sequences, a statistical classification framework was built. In a later analysis, V and J genes were assigned by comparing TCR nucleotide sequences against IMGT/GENE-DB human TR gene sequences. Using the TCRdist pipeline, a later analysis assigned CDR3 sequences along with most-parsimonious VDJ recombination scenarios. In a later analysis, every TCR beta chain was defined by the combination of its CDR3 amino acid sequence and its V-gene family, and reads without a unique V-gene family were dropped. A later analysis removed 592 highly shared, low-generation-probability nucleotide sequences to deal with suspected cross-contamination and a sequencing artifact. In a later analysis, a clonal expansion index for each public chain was calculated from normalized within-repertoire ranks of inferred template counts. Generation probabilities in a later analysis came from a VDJ recombination model fitted to out-of-frame rearrangements, and those results were checked against IGoR. In a later analysis, hypergeometric tests were used to score TCR-TCR, TCR-HLA and TCR-CMV co-occurrence, with a repertoire-size bias correction applied to TCR pairs. In a later analysis, false discovery rates were estimated by permuting HLA or CMV assignments 20 times. In a later analysis, co-occurring TCRs were grouped using DBSCAN, with TCRdist sequence similarity added in when clustering inside HLA-allele-positive subsets. Repertoires with fewer than 30,000 or more than 120,000 public chains, plus five repertoires with anomalous nucleotide sharing, were excluded from co-occurrence clustering. TCRdb's version of the immuneACCESS table is confined to in-frame rearrangements and falls short of the full clone set. An unresolved V gene accounts for under half of the shortfall where checked; the remainder is of unknown origin. V, J and clone size were drawn from that table, and D and trimming were deduced from the DNA. This sample lists about 200,000 clones; 80% to 85% were detected once. Roughly 6% of the sample belongs to the ten largest clones.

With respect to this clone: The antigen it binds to is not known. There are no base qualities to consult, and no much larger clone falls within one base.

The cohort consisted of 670 or so healthy bone marrow donors. All cohort members were sampled while nominally healthy, although unrecorded immune exposures were likely present. The donor was CMV seropositive and belonged to the group of about 290 seropositive cohort members. A peripheral blood sample was provided by each donor, and peripheral blood mononuclear cells were used for TCR beta sequencing. The Qiagen DNeasy Blood Extraction Kit was used to extract genomic DNA from the blood cell samples. The sequence came from a woman in her fifties or sixties in good health and CMV-seropositive. The sequenced sample was PBMCs.

The DNA sequence reads TGTGCCAGCAGTTACTCCCCAGGGCCCAATGAGCAGTTCTTC. Its translation is CASSYSPGPNEQFF. The rearrangement joined TRBV6-6 to TRBJ2-1; perhaps TRBD1 is the D gene, with 5 bases matching. V and J are truncated by 0 bases and 6 bases respectively, leaving an intervening sequence of 9 bases. The CDR3, from cysteine to phenylalanine, totals 14 residues. The DNA shown is the 42-base CDR3, in frame from base 1. According to the germline V gene (reference sequence), CDR1 reads MNHNY and CDR2 reads SVGAGI.